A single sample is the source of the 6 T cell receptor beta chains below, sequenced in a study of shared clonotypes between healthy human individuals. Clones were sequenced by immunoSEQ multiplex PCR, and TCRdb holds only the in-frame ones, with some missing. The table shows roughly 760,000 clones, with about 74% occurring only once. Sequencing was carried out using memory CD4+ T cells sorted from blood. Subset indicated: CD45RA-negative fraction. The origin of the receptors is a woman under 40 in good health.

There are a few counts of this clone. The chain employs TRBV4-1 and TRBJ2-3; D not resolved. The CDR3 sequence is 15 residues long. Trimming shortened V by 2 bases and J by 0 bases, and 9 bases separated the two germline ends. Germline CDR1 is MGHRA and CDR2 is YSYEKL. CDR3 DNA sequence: TGCGCCAGCAGCCAATTAGGGTCTAGCACAGATACGCAGTATTTT. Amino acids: CASSQLGSSTDTQYF.

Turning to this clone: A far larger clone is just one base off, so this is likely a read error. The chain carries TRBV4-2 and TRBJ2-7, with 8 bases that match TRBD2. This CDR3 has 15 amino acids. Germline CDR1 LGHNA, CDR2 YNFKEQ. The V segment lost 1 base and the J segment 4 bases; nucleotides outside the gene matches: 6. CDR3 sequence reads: CASSQGGGRLYEQYF. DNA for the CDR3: TGTGCCAGCAGCCAAGGGGGCGGGAGGCTGTACGAGCAGTACTTC.

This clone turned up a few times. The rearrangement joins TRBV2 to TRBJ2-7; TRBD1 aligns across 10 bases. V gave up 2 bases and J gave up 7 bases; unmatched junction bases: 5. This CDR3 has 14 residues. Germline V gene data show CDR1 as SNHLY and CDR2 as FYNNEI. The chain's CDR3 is CASSERQGAGEQYF. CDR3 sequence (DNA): TGTGCCAGCAGTGAAAGACAGGGGGCGGGAGAGCAGTACTTC.

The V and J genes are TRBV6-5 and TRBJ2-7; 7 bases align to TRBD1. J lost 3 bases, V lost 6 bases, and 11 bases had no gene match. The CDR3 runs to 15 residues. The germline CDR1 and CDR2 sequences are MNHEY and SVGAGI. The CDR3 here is CASRSPGQSFYEQYF. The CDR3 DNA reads TGTGCCAGCAGATCCCCGGGACAGAGCTTCTACGAGCAGTACTTC.

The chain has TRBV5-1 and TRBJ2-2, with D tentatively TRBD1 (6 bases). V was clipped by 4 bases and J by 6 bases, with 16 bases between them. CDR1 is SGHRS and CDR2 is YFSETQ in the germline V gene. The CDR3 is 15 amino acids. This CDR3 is CASSPSGQFAGELFF. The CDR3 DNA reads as TGCGCCAGCAGCCCCTCGGGACAATTCGCCGGGGAGCTGTTTTTT. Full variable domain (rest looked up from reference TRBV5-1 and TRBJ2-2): KAGVTQTPRYLIKTRGQQVTLSCSPISGHRSVSWYQQTPGQGLQFLFEYFSETQRNKGNFPGRFSGRQFSNSRSEMNVSTLELGDSALYLCASSPSGQFAGELFFGEGSRLTVL.

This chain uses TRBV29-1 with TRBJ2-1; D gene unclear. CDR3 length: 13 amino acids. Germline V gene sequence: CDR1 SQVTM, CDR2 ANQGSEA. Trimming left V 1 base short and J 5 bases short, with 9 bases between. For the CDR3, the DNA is TGCAGCGTTGAAGGGATTCACGACAATGAGCAGTTCTTC. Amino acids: CSVEGIHDNEQFF.